Many counts were recorded for the clone carrying this T cell receptor beta chain. Its antigen is still unknown. The study profiled TCR beta VDJ and CDR3 using genomic DNA as template. Via MiXCR, TCRdb re-called the reads, giving one row per CDR3 protein. The table lists around 290,000 distinct CDR3 sequences, 56% of them singletons, with 1% to 1.5% in the top ten. Whoever was chosen for sequencing had shown CD8+CD57+ cell expansion by flow cytometry. V lost 11 bases to trimming and J lost 5 bases; unmatched junction nucleotides: 11. The germline CDR1 and CDR2 sequences are WSHSY and SAAADI. The CDR3 loop spans 13 amino acids. The data originate from a study of CD8+CD57+ T cells in acquired aplastic anemia. General study points: About 27 shared CD8+ CDR3s appeared highly expressed within patients' immunodominant clones. CD8+ Simpson's diversity did not differ significantly between patients and controls.

This clonotype originated in a human donor with aplastic anemia. This rearrangement joins TRBV10-2 to TRBJ2-5; 7 bases match TRBD2. Sequencing was done on a sample of sorted CD4+, CD8+, or CD8+CD57+ T cells (not recorded which) from PBMCs. CDR3 nucleotide sequence: TGCGCCGCAGGAGCGGGGACGAGGGAGACCCAGTACTTC. Protein product: CAAGAGTRETQYF.